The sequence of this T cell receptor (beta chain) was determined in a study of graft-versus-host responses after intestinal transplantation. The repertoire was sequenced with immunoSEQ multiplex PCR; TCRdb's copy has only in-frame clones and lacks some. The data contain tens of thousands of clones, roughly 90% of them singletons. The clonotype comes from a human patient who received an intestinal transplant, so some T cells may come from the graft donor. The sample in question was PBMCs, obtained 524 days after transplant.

The CDR3 reads CASSENHPYNSPLHF. CDR3 nucleotide sequence: TGTGCCAGCAGTGAAAATCATCCCTATAATTCACCCCTCCACTTT. The V call is TRBV2, the J call TRBJ1-6; D is ambiguous. CDR3 length: 15 residues. Germline lookup yields CDR1 SNHLY and CDR2 FYNNEI. V was shortened by 2 bases and J by 2 bases, with 7 bases between the two germline ends.